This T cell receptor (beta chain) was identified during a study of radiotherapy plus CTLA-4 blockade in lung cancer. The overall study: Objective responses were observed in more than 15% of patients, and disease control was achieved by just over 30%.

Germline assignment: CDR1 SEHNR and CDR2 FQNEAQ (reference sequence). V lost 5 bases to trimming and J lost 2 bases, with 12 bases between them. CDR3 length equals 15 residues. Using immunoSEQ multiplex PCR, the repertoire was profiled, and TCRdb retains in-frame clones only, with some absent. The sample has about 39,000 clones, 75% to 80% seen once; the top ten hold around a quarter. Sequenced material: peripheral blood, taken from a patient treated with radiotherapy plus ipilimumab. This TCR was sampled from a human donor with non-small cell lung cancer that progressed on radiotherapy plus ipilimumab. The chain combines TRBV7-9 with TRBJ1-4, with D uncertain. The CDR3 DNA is TGTGCCAGCAGCCCGAGCCTCCGGACTAATGAAAAACTGTTTTTT. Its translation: CASSPSLRTNEKLFF.